The clone carrying this TCR beta chain was observed a handful of times. RNA transcripts served as the template for amplifying TCR beta CDR3 regions. During a first-round RT-PCR of the TCR CDR3, the HTBI primer set was used. From the multiplex PCR reads, TCRdb called clonotypes with MiXCR, one entry per CDR3 protein. The repertoire has around 610,000 distinct CDR3 sequences, under 15% of them found once; the top ten carry about 3.9%. The record originates from a study of T cells in Graves' hyperthyroidism and ophthalmopathy. After removal of 2 bases from V and 4 bases from J, the junction contained 7 bases not matched to a gene. CDR3 length: 16 residues. Germline-derived CDR1 and CDR2 are SGHTA and FQGNSA.

The sequence was obtained from a middle-aged woman with Graves' ophthalmopathy. The J gene is TRBJ2-5, the V gene TRBV7-2, with 10 bases lining up with TRBD1. Sequencing used blood. CDR3 coding DNA: TGTGCCAGCAGCTTAACCCGGGACAGGGGTAGAGAGACCCAGTACTTC. Residues: CASSLTRDRGRETQYF.